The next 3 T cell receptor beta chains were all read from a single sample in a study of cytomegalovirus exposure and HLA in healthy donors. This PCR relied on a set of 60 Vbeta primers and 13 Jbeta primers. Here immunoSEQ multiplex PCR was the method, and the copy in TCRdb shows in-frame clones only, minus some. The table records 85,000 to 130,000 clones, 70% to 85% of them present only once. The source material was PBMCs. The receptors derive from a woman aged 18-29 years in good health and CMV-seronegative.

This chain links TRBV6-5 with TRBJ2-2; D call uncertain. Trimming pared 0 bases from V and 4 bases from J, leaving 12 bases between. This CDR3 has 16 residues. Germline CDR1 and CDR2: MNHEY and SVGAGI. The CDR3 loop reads CASSYSQALGTGELFF. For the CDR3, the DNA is TGTGCCAGCAGTTACTCGCAAGCGCTCGGCACCGGGGAGCTGTTTTTT.

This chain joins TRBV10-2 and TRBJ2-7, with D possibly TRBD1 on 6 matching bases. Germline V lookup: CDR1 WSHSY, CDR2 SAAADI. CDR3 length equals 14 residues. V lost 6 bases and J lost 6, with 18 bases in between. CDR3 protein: CASRSPKQGREQYF. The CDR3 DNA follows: TGCGCCAGCAGGTCCCCCAAACAGGGACGCGAGCAGTACTTC.

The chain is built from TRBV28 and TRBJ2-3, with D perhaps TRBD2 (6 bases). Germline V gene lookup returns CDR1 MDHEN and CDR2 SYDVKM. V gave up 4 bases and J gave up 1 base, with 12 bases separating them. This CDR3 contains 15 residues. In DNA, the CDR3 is TGTGCCAGCAGTTCAAGGCGGGACCGCACAGATACGCAGTATTTT. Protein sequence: CASSSRRDRTDTQYF.